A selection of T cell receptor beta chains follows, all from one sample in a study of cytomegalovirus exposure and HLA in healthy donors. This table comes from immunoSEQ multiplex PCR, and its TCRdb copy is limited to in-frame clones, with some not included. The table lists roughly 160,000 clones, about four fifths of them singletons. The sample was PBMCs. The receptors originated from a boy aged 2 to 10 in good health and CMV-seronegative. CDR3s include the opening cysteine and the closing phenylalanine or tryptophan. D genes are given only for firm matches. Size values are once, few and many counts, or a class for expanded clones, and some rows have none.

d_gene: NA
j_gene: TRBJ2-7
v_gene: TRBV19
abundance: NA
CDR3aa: CASSPGTQKFYEQYF
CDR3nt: TGTGCCAGTAGCCCGGGGACTCAGAAGTTCTACGAGCAGTACTTC

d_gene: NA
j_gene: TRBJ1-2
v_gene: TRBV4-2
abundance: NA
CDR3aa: CASSQDVIVRSTSNYGYTF
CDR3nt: TGTGCCAGCAGCCAAGACGTGATCGTTAGGAGCACTTCAAACTATGGCTACACCTTC

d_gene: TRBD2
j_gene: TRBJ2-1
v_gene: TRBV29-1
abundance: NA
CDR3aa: CSVGKAGEPSNEQFF
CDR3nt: TGCAGCGTTGGAAAAGCGGGAGAACCCTCCAATGAGCAGTTCTTC

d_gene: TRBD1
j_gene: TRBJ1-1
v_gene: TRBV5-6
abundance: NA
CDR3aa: CASSLSWGQGVGTEAFF
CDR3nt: TGTGCCAGCAGCTTGTCTTGGGGGCAGGGGGTCGGCACTGAAGCTTTCTTT

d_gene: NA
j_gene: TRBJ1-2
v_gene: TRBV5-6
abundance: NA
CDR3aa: CASSLSPLPGYTF
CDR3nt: TGTGCCAGCAGCTTATCTCCTCTTCCTGGCTACACCTTC

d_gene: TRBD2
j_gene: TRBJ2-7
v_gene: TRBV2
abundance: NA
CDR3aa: CASRRSSGFPSSYEQYF
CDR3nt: TGTGCCAGCAGGAGGTCTAGCGGGTTTCCGAGCTCCTACGAGCAGTACTTC

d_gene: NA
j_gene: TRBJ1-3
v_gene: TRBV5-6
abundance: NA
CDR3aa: CASSLTSILAPHTIYF
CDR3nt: TGTGCCAGCAGCTTGACCTCCATATTGGCCCCACACACCATATATTTT

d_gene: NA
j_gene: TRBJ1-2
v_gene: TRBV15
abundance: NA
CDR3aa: CATTRTGNYGYTF
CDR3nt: TGTGCCACCACTCGGACGGGAAACTATGGCTACACCTTC

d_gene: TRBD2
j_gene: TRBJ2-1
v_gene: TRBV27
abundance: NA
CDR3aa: CASKSAGESSYNEQFF
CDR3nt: TGTGCCAGCAAGTCAGCGGGAGAGAGCTCCTACAATGAGCAGTTCTTC

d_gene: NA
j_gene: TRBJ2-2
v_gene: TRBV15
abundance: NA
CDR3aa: CATSRDLGGTGELFF
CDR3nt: TGTGCCACCAGCAGAGATTTGGGGGGAACCGGGGAGCTGTTTTTT

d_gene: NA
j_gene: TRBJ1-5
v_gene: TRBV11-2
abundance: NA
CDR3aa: CASSLGPNQPQHF
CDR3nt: TGTGCCAGCAGCTTAGGGCCCAATCAGCCCCAGCATTTT

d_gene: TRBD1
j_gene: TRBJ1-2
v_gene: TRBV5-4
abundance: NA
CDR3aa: CASSRDSLNYGYTF
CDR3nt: TGTGCCAGCAGCCGGGACAGTCTAAACTATGGCTACACCTTC

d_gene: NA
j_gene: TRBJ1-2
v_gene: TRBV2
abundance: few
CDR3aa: CASSGEDGYTF
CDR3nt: TGTGCCAGCAGTGGAGAGGATGGCTACACCTTC

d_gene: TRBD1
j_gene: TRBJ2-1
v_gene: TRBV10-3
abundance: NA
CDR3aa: CAAAGTEFNEQFF
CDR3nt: TGTGCCGCTGCCGGGACAGAATTCAATGAGCAGTTCTTC

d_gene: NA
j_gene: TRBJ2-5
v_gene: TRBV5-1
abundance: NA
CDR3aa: CASSLYQETQYF
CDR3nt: TGCGCCAGCAGCCTGTACCAAGAGACCCAGTACTTC

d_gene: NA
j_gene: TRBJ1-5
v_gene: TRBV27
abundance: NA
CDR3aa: CASSPGRRGWEPQHF
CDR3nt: TGTGCCAGCAGTCCAGGACGAAGGGGTTGGGAGCCCCAGCATTTT

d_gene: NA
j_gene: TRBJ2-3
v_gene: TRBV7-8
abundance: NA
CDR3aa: CASSLGKTSTDTQYF
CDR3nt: TGTGCCAGCAGCTTAGGGAAGACTAGCACAGATACGCAGTATTTT

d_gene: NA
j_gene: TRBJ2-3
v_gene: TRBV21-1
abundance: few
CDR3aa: CASSIRDRGPVTDTQYF
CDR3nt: TGTGCCAGCAGCATCCGGGACAGGGGGCCTGTAACAGATACGCAGTATTTT

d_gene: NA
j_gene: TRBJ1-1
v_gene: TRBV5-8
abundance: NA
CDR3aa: CASIPAGEIHTEAFF
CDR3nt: TGTGCCAGCATTCCCGCAGGGGAGATTCACACTGAAGCTTTCTTT

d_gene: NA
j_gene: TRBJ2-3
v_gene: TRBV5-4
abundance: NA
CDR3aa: CASSRKDLNTDTQYF
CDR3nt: TGTGCCAGCAGCCGAAAGGACTTAAACACAGATACGCAGTATTTT

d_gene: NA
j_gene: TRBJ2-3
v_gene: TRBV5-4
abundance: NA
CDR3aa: CASSVRQVPTGDTQYF
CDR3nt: TGTGCCAGCAGCGTCCGACAGGTCCCGACCGGAGATACGCAGTATTTT

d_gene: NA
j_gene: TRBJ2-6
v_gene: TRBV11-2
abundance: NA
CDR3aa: CASSFLTGGSGANVLTF
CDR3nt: TGTGCCAGCAGCTTTTTAACCGGGGGCTCTGGGGCCAACGTCCTGACTTTC

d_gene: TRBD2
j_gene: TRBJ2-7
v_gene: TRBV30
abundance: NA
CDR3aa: CAWTTSAGYEQYF
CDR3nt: TGTGCCTGGACAACTAGCGCGGGGTACGAGCAGTACTTC

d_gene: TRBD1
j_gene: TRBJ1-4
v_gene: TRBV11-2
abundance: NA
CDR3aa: CASSLEGQGEEKLFF
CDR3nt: TGTGCCAGCAGCTTAGAGGGACAGGGTGAGGAAAAACTGTTTTTT

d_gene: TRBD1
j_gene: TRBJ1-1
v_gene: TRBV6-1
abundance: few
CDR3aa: CASSEGDRLNTEAFF
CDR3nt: TGTGCCAGCAGTGAAGGGGACAGATTGAACACTGAAGCTTTCTTT

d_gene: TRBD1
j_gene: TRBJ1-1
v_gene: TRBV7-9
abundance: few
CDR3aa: CASSPPAGGWVNTEAFF
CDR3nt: TGTGCCAGCAGCCCACCGGCAGGGGGCTGGGTGAACACTGAAGCTTTCTTT

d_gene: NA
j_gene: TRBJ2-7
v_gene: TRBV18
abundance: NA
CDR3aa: CASSPLGGNEQYF
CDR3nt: TGTGCCAGCTCACCGTTAGGAGGGAACGAGCAGTACTTC

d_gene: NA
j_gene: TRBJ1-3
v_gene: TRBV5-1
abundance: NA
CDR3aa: CASSIENRANTIYF
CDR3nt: TGCGCCAGCAGTATTGAGAACAGGGCGAACACCATATATTTT

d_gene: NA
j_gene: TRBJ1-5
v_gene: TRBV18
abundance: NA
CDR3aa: CASSPGDSNQPQHF
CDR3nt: TGTGCCAGCTCACCAGGAGACAGCAATCAGCCCCAGCATTTT

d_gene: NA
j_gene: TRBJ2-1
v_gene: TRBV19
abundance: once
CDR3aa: CASSMVGGGSYNEQFF
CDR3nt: TGTGCCAGTAGTATGGTTGGAGGCGGTTCCTACAATGAGCAGTTCTTC

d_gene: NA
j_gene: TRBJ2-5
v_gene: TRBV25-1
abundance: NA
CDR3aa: CASSEDRDSQETQYF
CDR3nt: TGTGCCAGCAGTGAAGACCGGGACTCGCAAGAGACCCAGTACTTC

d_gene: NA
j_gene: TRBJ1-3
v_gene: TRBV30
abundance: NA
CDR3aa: CAWSVRQFAGNTIYF
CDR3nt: TGTGCCTGGAGTGTACGACAGTTTGCTGGAAACACCATATATTTT